This T cell receptor beta chain comes out of a study of T cell responses to AZD1222 COVID-19 vaccine (dated by TCRdb to about 2021). For the wider study: A total of more than 230 trial participants underwent TCR sequencing, of whom 207 had received two doses of AZD1222 and 26 had received two doses of the MenACWY control vaccine. Enrollment into the trials was organized by age into subgroups of 18-55, 56-69 and 70-plus years, and those subgroups contained roughly 150, 30 and 60 TCR-sequenced participants, respectively.

What the work shows at the level of the full study, not this receptor alone: In the small 56-69-year group, the increase in depth fell short of significance, most likely because of low power. Participants were mostly white British, with more females than males. The authors suggested clonal diversity may have been underestimated. Because no day 14 peak-response samples were available, repertoires were characterized only after the peak T cell response. CD4 TCRs associated with the vaccine covered the entire spike protein, and the dominant responses were in regions 160-218 and 743-854. Conclusions about previously exposed vaccinees were limited because only a handful of AZD1222 recipients were SARS-CoV-2 seropositive at baseline. Epitopes outside the regions mutated in the B.1.351 and B.1.1.7 variants were reportedly recognized by nearly half of the unique spike-specific TCRs. A significant rise in spike-specific TCR breadth and depth was observed after two AZD1222 doses relative to day 0 and relative to MenACWY recipients.

As for this clone: No antigen is known for it. Base qualities were left out, and no much larger clone turns up one base away.

The CDR3 regions of human TCRbeta chains were analyzed by immunosequencing. The study's own analysis went as follows. Repertoire TCRs were checked for matches against a reference library of SARS-CoV-2-specific TCRs that had been generated using the MIRA antigen-specificity platform. Breadth was defined as the fraction of unique TCRs that were SARS-CoV-2-associated, and depth was defined as the fraction of total T cells that were SARS-CoV-2-associated. Using the MIRA data, each spike-specific TCR was assigned both to the spike region to which the TCR was reactive and to a CD4 or CD8 class. Log10-transformed breadth and depth values were compared by one-way ANOVA with Sidak's multiple comparisons tests. TCRdb's version of the immuneACCESS table is confined to in-frame rearrangements and falls short of the full clone set. An unresolved V gene accounts for under half of the shortfall where checked; the remainder is of unknown origin. V and J calls and clone size follow that table, whereas D and trimming were derived from the DNA. The sample data list some 150,000 clones, and 80% to 85% of these were observed just once. The ten most abundant clones make up around 4.1% of the sample.

The germline V gene specifies SGHAT as CDR1 and FQNNGV as CDR2. There are 14 amino acids in the CDR3, from cysteine to phenylalanine inclusive. Of the read, only the CDR3 DNA is kept; its 42 bases are in frame from base 1. The junction shows trimming of 3 bases on V and 2 bases on J, plus 9 bases between the germline ends. The time point label for this specimen denotes: baseline before first vaccination. Sample treatment or condition, as interpreted from the label and publication: meningococcal conjugate vaccine given as trial control. Vaccinee samples came from UK trials COV001 and COV002, including a single-blind randomized controlled phase 2/3 trial of AZD1222 (ChAdOx1 nCoV-19) in healthy adults. For TCRbeta chain sequencing, PBMC samples were collected from trial participants at day 0 and at day 28 after the second dose.

Recombination joined TRBV11-2 with TRBJ2-3; the D gene cannot be named for sure. The sample here was peripheral blood, taken on day 0 of MenACWY control vaccination. The receptor was derived from an adult in good health. CDR3 reads: CASSFGLTTDTQYF. Here is the DNA: TGTGCCAGCAGCTTTGGCCTTACCACAGATACGCAGTATTTT.